Included here is one TCR beta chain sequence, with context. What it binds is unknown. This record belongs to a study of vaccination effects on CD4 cells after COVID-19. The CDR3 length is 16 residues. The germline V and J ends were trimmed by 3 bases and 0 bases, with 15 bases remaining between them. Germline CDR1 SQVTM, CDR2 ANQGSEA. Sequencing in the ViraFEST assay came after antigen-specific CD4+ T cells had been expanded with viral peptide pools, which were used to stimulate PBMC. CD4+ T cells were isolated after less than 13 days of culture. Each participant received a vaccine that was either BNT162b2 or mRNA-1273, given as two doses. For each well, some 1.9 million PBMC were cultured with roughly 9.2 IU/ml IL-2 and around 10 ug/ml peptides. Method: immunoSEQ multiplex PCR; TCRdb's copy keeps in-frame clones and lacks some. The table lists about 66,000 clones, roughly 79% of them singletons, with about 0.91% in the top ten.

This chain uses TRBV29-1 with TRBJ2-1; D gene uncertain. The clonotype was recovered from a human donor who received a COVID-19 vaccine. The sequences come from CD4+ T cells from PBMCs cultured with HCoV-OC43 spike peptides, collected after COVID-19 vaccination. Subset specified: HCoV-OC43 spike overlapping peptide pool stimulation. The CDR3 region has the DNA TGCAGCGTTGATCTTTCCGGTCAGCTCTCCTACAATGAGCAGTTCTTC. As protein: CSVDLSGQLSYNEQFF.